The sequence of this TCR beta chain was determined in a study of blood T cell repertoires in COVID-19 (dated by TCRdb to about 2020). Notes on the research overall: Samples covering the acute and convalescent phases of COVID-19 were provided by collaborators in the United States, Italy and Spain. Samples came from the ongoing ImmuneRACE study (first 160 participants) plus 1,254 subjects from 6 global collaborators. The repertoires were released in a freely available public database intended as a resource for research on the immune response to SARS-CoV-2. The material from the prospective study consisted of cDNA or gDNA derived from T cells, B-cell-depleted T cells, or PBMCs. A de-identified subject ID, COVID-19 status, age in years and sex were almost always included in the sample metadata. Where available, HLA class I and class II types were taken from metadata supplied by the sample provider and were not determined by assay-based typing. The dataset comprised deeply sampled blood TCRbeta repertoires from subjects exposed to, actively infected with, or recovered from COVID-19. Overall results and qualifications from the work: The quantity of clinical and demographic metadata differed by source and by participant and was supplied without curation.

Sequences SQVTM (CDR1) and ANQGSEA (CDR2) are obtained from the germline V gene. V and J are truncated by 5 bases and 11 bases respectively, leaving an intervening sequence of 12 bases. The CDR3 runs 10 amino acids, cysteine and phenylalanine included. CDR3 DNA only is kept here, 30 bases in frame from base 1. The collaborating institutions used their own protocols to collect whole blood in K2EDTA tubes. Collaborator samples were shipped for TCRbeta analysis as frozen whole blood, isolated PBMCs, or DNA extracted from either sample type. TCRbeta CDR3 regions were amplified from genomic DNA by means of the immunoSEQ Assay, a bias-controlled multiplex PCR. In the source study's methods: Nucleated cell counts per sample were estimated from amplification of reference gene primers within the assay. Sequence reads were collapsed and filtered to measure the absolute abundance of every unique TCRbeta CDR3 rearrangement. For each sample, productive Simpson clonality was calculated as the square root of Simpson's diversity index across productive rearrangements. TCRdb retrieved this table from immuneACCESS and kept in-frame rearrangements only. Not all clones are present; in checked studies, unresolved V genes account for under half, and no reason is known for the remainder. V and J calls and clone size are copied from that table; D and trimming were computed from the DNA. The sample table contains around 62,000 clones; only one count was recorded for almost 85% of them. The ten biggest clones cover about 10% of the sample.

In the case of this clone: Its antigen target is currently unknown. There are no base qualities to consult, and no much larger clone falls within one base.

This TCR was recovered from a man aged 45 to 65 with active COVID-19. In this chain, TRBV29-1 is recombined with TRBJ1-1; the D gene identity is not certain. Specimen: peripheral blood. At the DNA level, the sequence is TGCAGCGTTTTATCCGGCGGGGCTTTCTTT. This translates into CSVLSGGAFF.